A single sample gave rise to the 3 T cell receptor beta chains below, sequenced in a study of shared clonotypes between healthy human individuals. Generated by immunoSEQ multiplex PCR, the TCRdb table keeps only in-frame clones and is missing some. The table lists 2 million to 2.5 million clones, 95% of them singletons. The sample consisted of naive CD4+ T cells sorted from blood. Subset in this sample: CD45RA+ positively selected. The receptors shown here come from a man younger than 35 in good health.

V usage is TRBV2 and J usage is TRBJ1-3; a weak D match, TRBD1 (5 bases). With 2 bases removed from V and 4 bases from J, the gap between germline ends came to 12 bases. The CDR3 runs to 15 residues. Germline V CDR1 and CDR2: SNHLY, FYNNEI. CDR3 in amino acids: CASSERGAGGNTIYF. The DNA of the CDR3 is TGTGCCAGCAGTGAACGGGGCGCGGGCGGAAACACCATATATTTT. The full variable domain, rest sourced from reference TRBV2 and TRBJ1-3, is EPEVTQTPSHQVTQMGQEVILRCVPISNHLYFYWYRQILGQKVEFLVSFYNNEISEKSEIFDDQFSVERPDGSNFTLKIRSTKLEDSAMYFCASSERGAGGNTIYFGEGSWLTVV.

This sequence joins TRBV7-6 and TRBJ2-5, with D tentatively TRBD1 (6 bases). The V end was cut by 3 bases, the J end by 4 bases, with 15 bases between. Looked up from germline, CDR1 is SGHVS and CDR2 is FNYEAQ. This CDR3 has 15 residues. CDR3 in amino acids: CASSLGRGFVETQYF. CDR3 DNA: TGTGCCAGCAGCTTGGGCAGGGGATTTGTAGAGACCCAGTACTTC.

The V and J genes are TRBV28 and TRBJ2-7, with D possibly matching TRBD2 (5 bases). There are 14 residues in the CDR3. The V gene lost 5 bases and the J gene lost 3 bases, with 14 bases spanning the gap. CDR1 MDHEN and CDR2 SYDVKM come from the germline V gene. CDR3 sequence: CASSPSGNIYEQYF. CDR3 in DNA: TGTGCCAGCAGTCCGTCCGGGAACATCTACGAGCAGTACTTC.